Below are 7 T cell receptor beta chains sequenced from a single sample in a study of breast tumors, draining lymph nodes, adjacent tissues. Via MiXCR, TCRdb re-called the multiplex PCR reads, giving one row per CDR3 protein. The sample consists of approximately 280,000 distinct CDR3 sequences, 30% of them appearing once. Axillary draining lymph nodes of breast cancer patients supplied the node samples. Sample: axillary lymph node tissue. These receptors came from a female donor with breast cancer. Some clones in this sample may be carry-over from other donors' samples.

In its sample, this clonotype was seen many times. This sequence joins TRBV12-3 or TRBV12-4 and TRBJ2-1; D is ambiguous. Trimming took off 3 bases at V and 7 bases at J, with 7 bases between the two ends. This CDR3 is 12 amino acids long. For the CDR3, the DNA is TGTGCCAGCAGTTTCTCTACGAATGAGCAGTTCTTC. Translation gives CASSFSTNEQFF.

This clonotype has a count of ten or more. The chain recombines TRBV20-1 with TRBJ2-5; 8 bases are shared with TRBD1. The CDR3 extends over 13 amino acids. Losses at the gene ends were 3 bases for V and 2 bases for J; bases not matched to a gene: 2. Germline V gene data show CDR1 as DFQATT and CDR2 as SNEGSKA (reference sequence). CDR3 sequence: CSASGTGQETQYF. The CDR3, as DNA: TGCAGTGCTAGCGGGACAGGTCAAGAGACCCAGTACTTC.

In regard to this clonotype: A much larger clone differs from this one at a single base, so this may be a read error. Since no conserved phenylalanine or tryptophan closes the CDR3, a read error is the likely cause. The chain is built from TRBV6-1 and TRBJ2-7; D is possibly TRBD2 (5 bases). Germline V gene data show CDR1 as MNHNS and CDR2 as SASEGT. V was trimmed by 0 bases and J by 9 bases, leaving 12 bases between them. This CDR3 contains 13 residues. The CDR3 bases are TGTGCCAGCAGTGAAGCCAATGTAGGAGGGCAGTACTCC. This gives the protein CASSEANVGGQYS.

There are a few counts of this clonotype. The chain has TRBV6-2 or TRBV6-3 and TRBJ2-7; D possibly corresponds to TRBD1 (6 bases). Trimming stripped 2 bases from V and 3 bases from J, with 11 bases between. CDR3 length equals 14 residues. Looked up from germline, CDR1 is MNHEY and CDR2 is SVGEGT. The CDR3 spells CASSYLGGNYEQYF. CDR3 nucleotide sequence: TGTGCCAGCAGTTACCTAGGGGGAAACTACGAGCAGTACTTC.

On this clonotype: The junction departs from germline at one end; a sequencing error may be responsible. The chain has TRBV2 and TRBJ2-2; D possibly corresponds to TRBD2 (6 bases). The CDR3 contains 14 residues. CDR1 and CDR2 from the germline V gene are SNHLY and FYNNEI. CDR3 sequence reads: CARRAPAHTGGLVF. CDR3 DNA sequence: TGTGCCAGAAGGGCGCCCGCGCACACCGGGGGACTGGTTTTT.

About this clonotype: A much larger clonotype is one base distant, so this may be a read error. The chain combines TRBV7-9 with TRBJ2-1, with TRBD2 matching 13 bases. This CDR3 is 16 amino acids long. CDR1 is SEHNR, CDR2 FQNEAQ, per germline (reference sequence). Germline trimming cut 5 bases from V and 6 bases from J; bases unmatched to any gene: 7. CDR3 DNA sequence: TGTGCCAGCAGCGTACTAGCGGGAGGGTTGGGCAATGAGCAGTTCTTC. This sequence encodes CASSVLAGGLGNEQFF.

At least ten counts were recorded for this clonotype. This sequence joins TRBV5-8 and TRBJ1-5, with D uncertain. Trimming cost V 1 base and J 5 bases, with 13 bases left between them. Germline V gene lookup returns CDR1 SGHTS and CDR2 YDEGEE. The CDR3 extends over 15 amino acids. The CDR3 reads CASSLIVVADQPQHF. The CDR3 DNA reads TGTGCCAGCAGCTTGATCGTGGTGGCAGATCAGCCCCAGCATTTT.